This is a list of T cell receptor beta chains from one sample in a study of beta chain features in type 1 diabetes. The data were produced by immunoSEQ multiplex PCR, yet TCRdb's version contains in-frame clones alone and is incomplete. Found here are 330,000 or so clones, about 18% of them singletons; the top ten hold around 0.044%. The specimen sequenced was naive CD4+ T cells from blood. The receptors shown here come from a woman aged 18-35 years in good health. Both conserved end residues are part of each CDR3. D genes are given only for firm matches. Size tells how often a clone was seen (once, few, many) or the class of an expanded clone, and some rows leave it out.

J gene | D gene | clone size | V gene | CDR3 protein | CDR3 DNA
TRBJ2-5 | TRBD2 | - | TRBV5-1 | CASSPGLAGVGVQETQYF | TGCGCCAGCAGCCCGGGACTAGCGGGAGTAGGAGTTCAAGAGACCCAGTACTTC
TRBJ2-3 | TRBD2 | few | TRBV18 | CASSPGGRAGDTQYF | TGTGCCAGCTCACCAGGAGGGAGGGCCGGAGATACGCAGTATTTT
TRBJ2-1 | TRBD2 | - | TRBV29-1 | CSVERLAGGGEQFF | TGCAGCGTTGAGCGACTAGCGGGAGGTGGTGAGCAGTTCTTC
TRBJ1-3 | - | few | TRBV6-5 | CASSYGRRRSGNTIYF | TGTGCCAGCAGTTACGGGCGCCGCCGCTCTGGAAACACCATATATTTT
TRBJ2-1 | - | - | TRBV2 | CASSEVTPREQFF | TGTGCCAGCAGTGAAGTGACTCCCCGTGAGCAGTTCTTC
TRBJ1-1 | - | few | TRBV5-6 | CASKEAGKAGTAEAFF | TGTGCCAGCAAAGAAGCAGGGAAGGCGGGAACTGCTGAAGCTTTCTTT
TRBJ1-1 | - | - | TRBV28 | CASSLGGSGGNTEAFF | TGTGCCAGCAGTTTAGGAGGGTCGGGCGGGAACACTGAAGCTTTCTTT
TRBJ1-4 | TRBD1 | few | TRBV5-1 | CASSFGQGNEKLFF | TGCGCCAGCAGCTTTGGACAGGGGAATGAAAAACTGTTTTTT
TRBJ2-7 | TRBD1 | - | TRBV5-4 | CASSTGQRTYEQYF | TGTGCCAGCAGCACGGGACAGCGTACCTACGAGCAGTACTTC
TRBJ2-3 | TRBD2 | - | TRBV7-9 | CASSFGTTRSTDTQYF | TGTGCCAGCAGCTTCGGGACTACTCGTAGCACAGATACGCAGTATTTT
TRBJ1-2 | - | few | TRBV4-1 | CASSHVGTGSYGYTF | TGCGCCAGCAGCCACGTTGGAACAGGGTCATATGGCTACACCTTC
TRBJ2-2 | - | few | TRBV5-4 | CASSRDNTGELFF | TGTGCCAGCAGTCGGGATAACACCGGGGAGCTGTTTTTT
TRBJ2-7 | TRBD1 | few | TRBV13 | CASSPRTGGSYEQYF | TGTGCCAGCAGCCCAAGGACAGGGGGGTCCTACGAGCAGTACTTC
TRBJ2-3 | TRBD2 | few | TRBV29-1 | CSVEGTSGGTDTQYF | TGCAGCGTTGAAGGGACTAGCGGGGGCACAGATACGCAGTATTTT
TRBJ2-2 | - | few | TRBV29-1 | CSATGQTNTGELFF | TGCAGCGCAACGGGACAAACGAACACCGGGGAGCTGTTTTTT
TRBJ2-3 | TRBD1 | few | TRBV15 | CATSRRLGQVPADTQYF | TGTGCCACCAGCAGGCGACTTGGACAGGTGCCGGCAGATACGCAGTATTTT
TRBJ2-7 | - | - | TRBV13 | CASSSDTHRDYEQYF | TGTGCCAGCAGCTCTGACACACACCGGGACTACGAGCAGTACTTC
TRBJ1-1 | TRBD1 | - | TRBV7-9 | CASSLKGARLTEAFF | TGTGCCAGCAGCCTAAAGGGGGCGCGACTTACTGAAGCTTTCTTT
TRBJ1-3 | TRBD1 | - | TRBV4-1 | CASSHPGQGPGNTIYF | TGCGCCAGCAGCCATCCGGGACAGGGGCCTGGAAACACCATATATTTT
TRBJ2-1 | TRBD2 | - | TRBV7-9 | CASSLGTGLSHEQFF | TGTGCCAGCAGCTTAGGAACGGGACTATCACATGAGCAGTTCTTC
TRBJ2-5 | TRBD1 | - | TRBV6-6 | CASSKSTGPGSQYF | TGTGCCAGCAGTAAATCGACAGGGCCCGGATCCCAGTACTTC